Sequencing of this T cell receptor (beta chain) was carried out in a study of blood T cell repertoires in COVID-19. Per the study methods: How many nucleated cells were present was estimated from reference gene primer amplification. The table came from immunoSEQ multiplex PCR; TCRdb's copy has only in-frame clones and leaves some out. That table supplies the V and J calls and clone size; D and trimming were determined from the DNA. The sample carries about 250,000 clones, 70% to 90% recorded once. The TCR comes from a woman in her 30s with acute or convalescent COVID-19. Input material: peripheral blood.

CDR3 residues: CASKGEGDTDTQYF. CDR3 coding DNA: TGTGCCAGCAAGGGGGAGGGAGACACAGATACGCAGTATTTT. The chain has TRBV6-5 and TRBJ2-3; tentatively, D is TRBD2 (7 bases). Germline CDR1 MNHEY, CDR2 SVGAGI. This CDR3 contains 14 residues. V dropped 7 bases and J dropped 2 bases, with 13 bases sitting between them.